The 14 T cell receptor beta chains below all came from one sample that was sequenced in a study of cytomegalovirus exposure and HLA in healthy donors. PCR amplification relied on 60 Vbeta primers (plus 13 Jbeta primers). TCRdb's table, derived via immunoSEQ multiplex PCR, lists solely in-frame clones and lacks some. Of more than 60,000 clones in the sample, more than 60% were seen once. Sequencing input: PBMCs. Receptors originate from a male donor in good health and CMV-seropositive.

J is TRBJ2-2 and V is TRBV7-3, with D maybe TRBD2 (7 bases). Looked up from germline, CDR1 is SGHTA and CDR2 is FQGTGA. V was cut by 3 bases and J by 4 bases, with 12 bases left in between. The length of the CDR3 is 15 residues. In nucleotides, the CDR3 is TGTGCCAGCAGCTTGTTTGGGGGGGCCACCGGGGAGCTGTTTTTT. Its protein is CASSLFGGATGELFF. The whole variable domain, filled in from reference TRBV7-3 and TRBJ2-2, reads GAGVSQTPSNKVTEKGKYVELRCDPISGHTALYWYRQSLGQGPEFLIYFQGTGAADDSGLPNDRFFAVRPEGSVSTLKIQRTERGDSAVYLCASSLFGGATGELFFGEGSRLTVL.

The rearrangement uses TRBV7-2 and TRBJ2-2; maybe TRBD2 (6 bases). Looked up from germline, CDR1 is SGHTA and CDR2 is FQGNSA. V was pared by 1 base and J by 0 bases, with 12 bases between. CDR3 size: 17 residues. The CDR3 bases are TGTGCCAGCAGCTTAGGTATTGCGGGGACGAACACCGGGGAGCTGTTTTTT. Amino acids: CASSLGIAGTNTGELFF.

In DNA, the CDR3 is TGTGCCAGCAGCTTAGGACAGGCCATTAATGAAAAACTGTTTTTT. As protein: CASSLGQAINEKLFF. The chain joins TRBV11-2 to TRBJ1-4; maybe TRBD1 (6 bases). V lost 1 base to trimming and J lost 4 bases, with 10 bases between them. CDR3 length: 15 residues. Germline V gene sequence: CDR1 SGHAT, CDR2 FQNNGV.

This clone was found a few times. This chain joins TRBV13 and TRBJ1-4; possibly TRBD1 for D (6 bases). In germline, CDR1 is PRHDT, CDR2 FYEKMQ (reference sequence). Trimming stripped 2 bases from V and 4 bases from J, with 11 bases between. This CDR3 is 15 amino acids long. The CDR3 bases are TGTGCCAGCAGCTTACGGCAGGGGAGTAATGAAAAACTGTTTTTT. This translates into CASSLRQGSNEKLFF.

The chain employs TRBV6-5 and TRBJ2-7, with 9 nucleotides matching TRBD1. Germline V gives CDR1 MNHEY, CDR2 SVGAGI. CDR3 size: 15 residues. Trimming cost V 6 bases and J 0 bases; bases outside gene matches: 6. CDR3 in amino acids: CASSRGQGSSYEQYF. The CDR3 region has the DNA TGTGCCAGCAGCCGGGGACAGGGCAGCTCCTACGAGCAGTACTTC.

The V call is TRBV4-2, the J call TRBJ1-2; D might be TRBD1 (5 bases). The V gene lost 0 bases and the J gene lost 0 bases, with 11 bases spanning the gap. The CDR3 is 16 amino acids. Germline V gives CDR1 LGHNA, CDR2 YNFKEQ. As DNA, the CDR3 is TGTGCCAGCAGCCAAGATCCGACAGAAACTAACTATGGCTACACCTTC. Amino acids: CASSQDPTETNYGYTF.

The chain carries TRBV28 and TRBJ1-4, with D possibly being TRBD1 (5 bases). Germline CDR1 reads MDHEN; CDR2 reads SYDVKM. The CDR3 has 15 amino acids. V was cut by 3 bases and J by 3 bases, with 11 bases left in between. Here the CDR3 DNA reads TGTGCCAGCAGTTTGGAGGGGAGGGCTAATGAAAAACTGTTTTTT. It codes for CASSLEGRANEKLFF.

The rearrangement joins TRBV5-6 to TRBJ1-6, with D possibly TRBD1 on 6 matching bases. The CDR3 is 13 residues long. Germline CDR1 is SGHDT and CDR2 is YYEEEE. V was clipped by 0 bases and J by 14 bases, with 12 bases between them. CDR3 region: CASSLDRVDTLHF. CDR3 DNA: TGTGCCAGCAGCTTGGACAGGGTAGACACCCTCCACTTT. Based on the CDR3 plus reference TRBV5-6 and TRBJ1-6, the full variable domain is DAGVTQSPTHLIKTRGQQVTLRCSPKSGHDTVSWYQQALGQGPQFIFQYYEEEERQRGNFPDRFSGHQFPNYSSELNVNALLLGDSALYLCASSLDRVDTLHFGNGTRLTVT.

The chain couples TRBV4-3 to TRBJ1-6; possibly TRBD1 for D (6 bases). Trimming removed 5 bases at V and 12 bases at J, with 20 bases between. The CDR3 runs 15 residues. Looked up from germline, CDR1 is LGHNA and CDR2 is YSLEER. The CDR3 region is CASSLGTTERVPLHF. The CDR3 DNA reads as TGCGCCAGCAGCTTGGGGACAACGGAGAGGGTACCCCTCCACTTT.

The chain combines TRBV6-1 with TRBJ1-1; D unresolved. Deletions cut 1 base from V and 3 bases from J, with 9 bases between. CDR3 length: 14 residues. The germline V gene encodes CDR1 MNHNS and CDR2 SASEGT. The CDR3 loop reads CASSEGWADTEAFF. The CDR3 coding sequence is TGTGCCAGCAGTGAAGGTTGGGCCGACACTGAAGCTTTCTTT.

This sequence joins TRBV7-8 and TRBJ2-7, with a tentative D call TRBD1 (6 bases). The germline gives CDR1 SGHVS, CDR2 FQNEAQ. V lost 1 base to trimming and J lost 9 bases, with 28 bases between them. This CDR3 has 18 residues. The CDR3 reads CASSLGLSSGTFSRGQYF. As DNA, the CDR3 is TGTGCCAGCAGCTTAGGTCTTTCGTCCGGGACATTCTCCCGGGGGCAGTACTTC.

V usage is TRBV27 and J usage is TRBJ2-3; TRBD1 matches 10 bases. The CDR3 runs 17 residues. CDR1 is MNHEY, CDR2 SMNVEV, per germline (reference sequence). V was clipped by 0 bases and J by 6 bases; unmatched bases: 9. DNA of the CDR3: TGTGCCAGCAGTTTATCTACCGACAGGGGGCGCAGGGATACGCAGTATTTT. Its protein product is CASSLSTDRGRRDTQYF.

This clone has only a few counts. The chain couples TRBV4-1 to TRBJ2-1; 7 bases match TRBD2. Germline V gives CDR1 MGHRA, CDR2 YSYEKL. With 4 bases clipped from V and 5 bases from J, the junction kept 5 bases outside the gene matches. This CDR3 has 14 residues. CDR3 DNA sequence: TGCGCCAGCAGCCCCGGGGGGACCGACAATGAGCAGTTCTTC. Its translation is CASSPGGTDNEQFF.

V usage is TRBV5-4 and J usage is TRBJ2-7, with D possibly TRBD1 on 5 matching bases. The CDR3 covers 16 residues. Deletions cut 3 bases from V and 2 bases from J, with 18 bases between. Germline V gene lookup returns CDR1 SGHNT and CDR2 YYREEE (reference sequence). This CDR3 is CASSSPSGQSAYEQYF. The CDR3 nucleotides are TGTGCCAGCAGCTCGCCCTCCGGACAATCCGCCTACGAGCAGTACTTC.